These T cell receptor beta chains were read from a single sample in a study of molecular identifiers for immune sequencing clone quantification. TCRdb itself ran the PCR reads through MiXCR, one entry per CDR3 protein. The sample holds approximately 590,000 distinct CDR3 sequences, about 25% seen once. Sequencing input: naive CD8+ T cells from blood, with Jurkat cell RNA spiked in. The receptors stem from a human donor in good health. Some libraries in this study had Jurkat cell RNA spiked in. Each CDR3 is given with its conserved first and last residue. The D gene is left open where the match is weak. Expanded clones are given a class, and other clones once, few, many or no size at all.

NA	TRBJ2-3	TRBV19	TRBD2	CASSPWSREAPTDTQYF	TGTGCCAGTAGTCCCTGGTCGCGGGAGGCACCTACAGATACGCAGTATTTT
NA	TRBJ1-5	TRBV27	NA	CASSFGGYSNQPQHF	TGTGCCAGCAGTTTTGGCGGGTATAGCAATCAGCCCCAGCATTTT
few	TRBJ2-1	TRBV4-1	NA	CASSQGWAEQFF	TGCGCCAGCAGCCAAGGGTGGGCTGAGCAGTTCTTC
many	TRBJ2-3	TRBV29-1	TRBD1	CSAWGRTGDPDTQYF	TGCAGCGCCTGGGGTCGGACAGGGGATCCAGATACGCAGTATTTT
NA	TRBJ2-7	TRBV4-3	NA	CACSQGGRCVYEQYF	TGCGCCTGCAGCCAAGGTGGCAGGTGTGTTTACGAGCAGTACTTC
many	TRBJ2-5	TRBV18	NA	CASSPPGPVGETQYF	TGTGCCAGCTCACCACCGGGGCCGGTTGGAGAGACCCAGTACTTC
NA	TRBJ2-5	TRBV13	NA	CASTGGDGQETQYF	TGTGCCAGCACTGGCGGGGATGGGCAAGAGACCCAGTACTTC
many	TRBJ2-5	TRBV5-4	NA	CASSGQRDETQYF	TGTGCCAGCAGCGGACAGCGAGACGAGACCCAGTACTTC
few	TRBJ1-1	TRBV6-1	NA	CASSEGRNAGTLNTEAFF	TGTGCCAGCAGTGAAGGCAGGAATGCCGGGACACTCAACACTGAAGCTTTCTTT
many	TRBJ2-3	TRBV11-2	NA	CASSGRLAGDTQYF	TGTGCCAGCAGCGGGCGCTTAGCAGGAGATACGCAGTATTTT
few	TRBJ2-1	TRBV7-3	NA	CASSLTLGLHNEQFF	TGTGCCAGCAGCTTAACGCTTGGTCTACACAATGAGCAGTTCTTC
NA	TRBJ2-1	TRBV21-1	NA	CASSARGQDSYNEQFF	TGTGCCAGCAGCGCCCGGGGACAGGACTCCTACAATGAGCAGTTCTTC
NA	TRBJ2-7	TRBV7-9	NA	CASTSGVSREQYF	TGTGCCAGCACTTCCGGGGTCTCTCGTGAGCAGTACTTC
NA	TRBJ1-1	TRBV27	NA	CASWVGGEAFF	TGTGCCAGCTGGGTAGGGGGTGAAGCTTTCTTT
few	TRBJ1-4	TRBV27	NA	CASSWGRVNEKLFF	TGTGCCAGCAGTTGGGGCAGGGTTAATGAAAAACTGTTTTTT
few	TRBJ2-1	TRBV19	NA	CASSTTGLLGEEFF	TGTGCCAGTAGTACAACGGGACTCCTTGGGGAGGAGTTCTTC
many	TRBJ2-4	TRBV4-1	TRBD2	CASSQVPGLGENIQYF	TGCGCCAGCAGCCAAGTACCGGGACTAGGCGAAAACATTCAGTACTTC
NA	TRBJ1-5	TRBV9	NA	CASAAGSNRPQHF	TGTGCCAGCGCCGCGGGGAGCAATCGGCCCCAGCATTTT
few	TRBJ2-7	TRBV4-1	NA	CASSQAESSYEQYF	TGCGCCAGCAGCCAAGCAGAGAGCTCCTACGAGCAGTACTTC
NA	TRBJ2-1	TRBV4-3	NA	CASSPGTGLLGNEQFF	TGCGCCAGCAGCCCCGGGACGGGGTTACTTGGCAATGAGCAGTTCTTC
many	TRBJ2-7	TRBV5-1	NA	CASSRTSIVNAYEQYF	TGCGCCAGCAGCCGGACGTCCATCGTTAATGCCTACGAGCAGTACTTC
many	TRBJ1-1	TRBV7-2	NA	CASSLGLNWGSTEAFF	TGTGCCAGCAGCTTAGGTCTGAATTGGGGGAGCACTGAAGCTTTCTTT
many	TRBJ1-5	TRBV6-2/TRBV6-3	TRBD1	CASSTRDRGRGQPQHF	TGTGCCAGCAGCACCCGCGACAGGGGGCGCGGGCAGCCCCAGCATTTT
many	TRBJ1-1	TRBV12-5	NA	CASVEGFVVGTEAFF	TGTGCTAGTGTTGAAGGGTTCGTAGTGGGCACTGAAGCTTTCTTT
NA	TRBJ1-1	TRBV4-3	NA	CASSQDMMAGPLSEAFF	TGCGCCAGCAGCCAAGATATGATGGCAGGGCCATTGTCTGAAGCTTTCTTT
NA	TRBJ2-6	TRBV6-5	NA	CASSYSGAIVLTF	TGTGCCAGCAGTTATAGTGGTGCCATCGTCCTGACTTTC
NA	TRBJ2-2	TRBV2	TRBD2	CASRLAGSTGKLFF	TGTGCCAGCAGGCTAGCGGGGAGCACCGGGAAGCTGTTTTTT
few	TRBJ1-4	TRBV4-3	TRBD1	CASSVDRVEEKLFF	TGCGCCAGCAGCGTGGACAGGGTTGAGGAAAAACTGTTTTTT
once	TRBJ1-4	TRBV2	NA	CASSVRPTNEKLFF	TGTGCCAGCAGTGTACGGCCCACTAATGAAAAACTGTTTTTT
many	TRBJ2-3	TRBV7-9	TRBD2	CASRTTSGAPDTQYF	TGTGCCAGCAGAACGACTAGCGGGGCGCCAGATACGCAGTATTTT
NA	TRBJ2-1	TRBV4-3	NA	CASSQDRGTNEQFF	TGCGCCAGCAGCCAAGATCGGGGAACGAATGAGCAGTTCTTC
many	TRBJ2-3	TRBV9	TRBD2	CASEVLAGDTQYF	TGTGCCAGCGAGGTTTTAGCGGGAGATACGCAGTATTTT
many	TRBJ2-5	TRBV7-9	TRBD2	CASSPRTSGGPFQETQYF	TGTGCCAGCAGCCCAAGGACTAGCGGGGGACCCTTCCAAGAGACCCAGTACTTC
few	TRBJ1-2	TRBV29-1	NA	CSVEWGWDKGYGYTF	TGCAGCGTTGAATGGGGCTGGGACAAAGGATATGGCTACACCTTC
NA	TRBJ2-7	TRBV7-9	TRBD1	CASRGTGTHEQYF	TGCGCCAGCCGGGGGACAGGGACCCACGAGCAGTACTTC